This T cell receptor beta chain was observed in a study of OX40 agonist ivuxolimab in advanced cancers. Turning to the study itself: The study treated patients with ivuxolimab, an agonistic anti-OX40 (CD134) antibody.

The germline V and J ends were trimmed by 7 bases and 9 bases, with 12 bases remaining between them. The CDR3 totals 11 residues. CDR1 is SNHLY and CDR2 is FYNNEI in the germline V gene. Autoimmune disease history or systemic immunosuppression led to patient exclusion. This table comes from immunoSEQ multiplex PCR, and its TCRdb copy is limited to in-frame clones, with some not included. The table shows some 70,000 clones, with approximately 90% occurring only once. The chain employs TRBV2 and TRBJ1-1; no firm D call. The sequence was obtained from an adult with an advanced solid tumor such as melanoma, head and neck, liver or kidney cancer. Source: CD4+ or CD8+ T cells sorted from blood, taken in a trial of the OX40 agonist ivuxolimab. Here the CDR3 reads CASKTGQKAFF. The CDR3 DNA is TGTGCCAGCAAAACCGGTCAGAAAGCTTTCTTT.